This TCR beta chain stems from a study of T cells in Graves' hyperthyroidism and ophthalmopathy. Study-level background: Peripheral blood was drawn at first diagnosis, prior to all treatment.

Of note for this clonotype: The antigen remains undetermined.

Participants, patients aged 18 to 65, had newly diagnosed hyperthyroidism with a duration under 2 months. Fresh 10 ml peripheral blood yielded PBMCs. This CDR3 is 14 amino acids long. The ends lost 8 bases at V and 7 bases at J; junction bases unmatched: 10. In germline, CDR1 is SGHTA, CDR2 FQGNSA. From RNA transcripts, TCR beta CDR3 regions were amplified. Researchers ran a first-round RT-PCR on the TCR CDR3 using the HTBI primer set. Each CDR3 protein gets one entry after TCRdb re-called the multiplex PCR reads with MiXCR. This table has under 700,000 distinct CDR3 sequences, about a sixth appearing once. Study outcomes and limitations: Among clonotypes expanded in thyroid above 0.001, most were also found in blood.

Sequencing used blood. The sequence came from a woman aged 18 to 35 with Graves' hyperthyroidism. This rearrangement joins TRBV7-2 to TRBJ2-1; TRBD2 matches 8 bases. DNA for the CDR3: TGTGCCAGCCAAGGGCTAGCGGGTTTGAATGAGCAGTTCTTC. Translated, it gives CASQGLAGLNEQFF.